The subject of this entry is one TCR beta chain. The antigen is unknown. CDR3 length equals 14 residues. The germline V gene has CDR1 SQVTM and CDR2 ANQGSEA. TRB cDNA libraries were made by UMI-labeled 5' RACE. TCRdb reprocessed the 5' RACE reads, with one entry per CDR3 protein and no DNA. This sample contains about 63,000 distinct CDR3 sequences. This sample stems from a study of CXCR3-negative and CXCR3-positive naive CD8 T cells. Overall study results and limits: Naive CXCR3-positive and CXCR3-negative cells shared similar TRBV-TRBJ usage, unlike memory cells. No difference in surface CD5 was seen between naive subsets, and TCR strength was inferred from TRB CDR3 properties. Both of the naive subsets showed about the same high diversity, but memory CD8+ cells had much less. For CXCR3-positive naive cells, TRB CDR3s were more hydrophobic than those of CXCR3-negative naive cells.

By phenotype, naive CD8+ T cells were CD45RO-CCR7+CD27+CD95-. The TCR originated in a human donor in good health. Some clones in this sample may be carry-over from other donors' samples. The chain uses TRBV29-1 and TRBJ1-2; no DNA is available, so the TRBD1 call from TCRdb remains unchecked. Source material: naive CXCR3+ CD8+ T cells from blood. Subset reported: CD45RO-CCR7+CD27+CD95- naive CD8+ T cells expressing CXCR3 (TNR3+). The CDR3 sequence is CSALVGTGVDGYTF.